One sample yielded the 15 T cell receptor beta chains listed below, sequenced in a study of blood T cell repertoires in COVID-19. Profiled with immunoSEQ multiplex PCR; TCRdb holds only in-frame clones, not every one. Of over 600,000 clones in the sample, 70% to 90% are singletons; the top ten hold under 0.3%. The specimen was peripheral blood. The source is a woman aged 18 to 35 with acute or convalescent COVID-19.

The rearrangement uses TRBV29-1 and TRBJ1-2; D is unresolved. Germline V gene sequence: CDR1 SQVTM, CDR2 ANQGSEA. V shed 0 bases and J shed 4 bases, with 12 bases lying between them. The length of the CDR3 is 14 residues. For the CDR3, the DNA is TGCAGCGTTGAAGATCAAGACGCAGGCTATGGCTACACCTTC. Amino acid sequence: CSVEDQDAGYGYTF.

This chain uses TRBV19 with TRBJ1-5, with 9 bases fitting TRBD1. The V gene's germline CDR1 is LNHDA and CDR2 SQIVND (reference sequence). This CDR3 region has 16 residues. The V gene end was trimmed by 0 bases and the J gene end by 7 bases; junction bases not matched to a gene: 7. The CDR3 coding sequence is TGTGCCAGTAGTATAGAGAGGACAGGGGTTGGGCAGCCCCAGCATTTT. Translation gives CASSIERTGVGQPQHF.

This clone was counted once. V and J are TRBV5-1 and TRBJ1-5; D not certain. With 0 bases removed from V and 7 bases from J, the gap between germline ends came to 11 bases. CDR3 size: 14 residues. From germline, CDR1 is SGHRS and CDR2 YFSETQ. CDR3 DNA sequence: TGCGCCAGCAGCTTGGGGGTGGGAGACCAGCCCCAGCATTTT. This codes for CASSLGVGDQPQHF.

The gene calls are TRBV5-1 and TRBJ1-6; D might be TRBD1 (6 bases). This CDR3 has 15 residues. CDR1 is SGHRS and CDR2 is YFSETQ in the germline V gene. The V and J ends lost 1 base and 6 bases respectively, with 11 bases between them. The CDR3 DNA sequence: TGCGCCAGCAGCTTGCCTCAGGGGTTTAATTCACCCCTCCACTTT. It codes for CASSLPQGFNSPLHF.

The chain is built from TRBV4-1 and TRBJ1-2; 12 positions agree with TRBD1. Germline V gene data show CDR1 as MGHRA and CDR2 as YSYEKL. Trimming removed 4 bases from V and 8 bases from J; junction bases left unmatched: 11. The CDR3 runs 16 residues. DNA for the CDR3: TGCGCCAGCAGCCCCAGCTCCGGGACAGGGGGCGAAGGCTACACCTTC. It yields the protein CASSPSSGTGGEGYTF.

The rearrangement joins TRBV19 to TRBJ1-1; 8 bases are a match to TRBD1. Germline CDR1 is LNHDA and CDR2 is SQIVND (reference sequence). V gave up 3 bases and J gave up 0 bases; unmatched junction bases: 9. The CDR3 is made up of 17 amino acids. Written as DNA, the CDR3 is TGTGCCAGTAGTATCTGGGGCAGGGGGCGGATGAACACTGAAGCTTTCTTT. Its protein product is CASSIWGRGRMNTEAFF.

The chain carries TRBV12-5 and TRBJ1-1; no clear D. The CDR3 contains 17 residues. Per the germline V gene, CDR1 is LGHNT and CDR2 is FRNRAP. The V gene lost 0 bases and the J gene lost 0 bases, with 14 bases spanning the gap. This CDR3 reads CASGLVQTSIMNTEAFF. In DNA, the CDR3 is TGTGCTAGTGGTTTGGTACAGACATCGATCATGAACACTGAAGCTTTCTTT. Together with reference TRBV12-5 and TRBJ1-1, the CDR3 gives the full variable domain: DARVTQTPRHKVTEMGQEVTMRCQPILGHNTVFWYRQTMMQGLELLAYFRNRAPLDDSGMPKDRFSAEMPDATLATLKIQPSEPRDSAVYFCASGLVQTSIMNTEAFFGQGTRLTVV.

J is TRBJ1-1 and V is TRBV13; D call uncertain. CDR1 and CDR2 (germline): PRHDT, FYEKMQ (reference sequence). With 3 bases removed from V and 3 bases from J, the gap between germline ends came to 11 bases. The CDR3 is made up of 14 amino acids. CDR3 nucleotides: TGTGCCAGCAGCTTGCAGTTCGGAGACACTGAAGCTTTCTTT. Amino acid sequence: CASSLQFGDTEAFF.

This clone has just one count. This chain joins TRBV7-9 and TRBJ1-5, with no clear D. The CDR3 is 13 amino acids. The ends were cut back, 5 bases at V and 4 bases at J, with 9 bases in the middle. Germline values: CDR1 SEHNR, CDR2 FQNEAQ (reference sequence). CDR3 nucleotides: TGTGCCAGCAGCAAAGGAGGGAATCAGCCCCAGCATTTT. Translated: CASSKGGNQPQHF. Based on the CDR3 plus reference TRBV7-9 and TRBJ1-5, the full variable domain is DTGVSQNPRHKITKRGQNVTFRCDPISEHNRLYWYRQTLGQGPEFLTYFQNEAQLEKSRLLSDRFSAERPKGSFSTLEIQRTEQGDSAMYLCASSKGGNQPQHFGDGTRLSIL.

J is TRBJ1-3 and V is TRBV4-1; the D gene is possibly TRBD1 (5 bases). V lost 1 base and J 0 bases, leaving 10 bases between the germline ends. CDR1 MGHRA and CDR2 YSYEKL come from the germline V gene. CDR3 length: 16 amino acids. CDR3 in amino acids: CASSQGGDLSGNTIYF. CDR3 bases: TGCGCCAGCAGCCAAGGGGGGGATCTCTCTGGAAACACCATATATTTT.

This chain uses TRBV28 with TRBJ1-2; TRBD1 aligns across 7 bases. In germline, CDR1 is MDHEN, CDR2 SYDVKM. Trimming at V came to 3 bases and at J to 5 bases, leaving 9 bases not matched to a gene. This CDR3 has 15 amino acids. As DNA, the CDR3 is TGTGCCAGCAGTTTGTGGGACAGCAAACCATATGGCTACACCTTC. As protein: CASSLWDSKPYGYTF.

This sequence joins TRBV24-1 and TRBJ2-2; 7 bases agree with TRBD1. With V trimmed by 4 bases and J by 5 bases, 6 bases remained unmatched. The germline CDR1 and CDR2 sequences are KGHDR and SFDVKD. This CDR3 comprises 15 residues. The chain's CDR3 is CATSDEGARTGELFF. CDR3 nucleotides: TGTGCCACCAGTGACGAGGGGGCGCGGACCGGGGAGCTGTTTTTT.

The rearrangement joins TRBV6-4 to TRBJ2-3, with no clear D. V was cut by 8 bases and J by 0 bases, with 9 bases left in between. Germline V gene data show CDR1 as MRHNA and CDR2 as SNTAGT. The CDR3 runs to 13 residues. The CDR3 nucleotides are TGTGCCAGCTCGACGACTAGCACAGATACGCAGTATTTT. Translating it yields CASSTTSTDTQYF.

The CDR3: CATSEGQGVWEQFF. The CDR3 DNA reads TGTGCCACCAGTGAGGGACAGGGAGTGTGGGAGCAGTTCTTC. This chain joins TRBV24-1 and TRBJ2-1, with TRBD1 matching over 9 bases. The germline V gene has CDR1 KGHDR and CDR2 SFDVKD. V dropped 4 bases and J dropped 10; count of bases not matched to a gene: 7. The CDR3 is 14 amino acids.

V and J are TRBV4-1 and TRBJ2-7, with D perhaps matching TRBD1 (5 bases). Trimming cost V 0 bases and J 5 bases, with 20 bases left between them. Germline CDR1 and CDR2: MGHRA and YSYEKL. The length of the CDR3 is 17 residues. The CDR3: CASSQEGLQFGKHEQYF. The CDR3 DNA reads TGCGCCAGCAGCCAAGAGGGGCTGCAGTTCGGAAAGCACGAGCAGTACTTC.